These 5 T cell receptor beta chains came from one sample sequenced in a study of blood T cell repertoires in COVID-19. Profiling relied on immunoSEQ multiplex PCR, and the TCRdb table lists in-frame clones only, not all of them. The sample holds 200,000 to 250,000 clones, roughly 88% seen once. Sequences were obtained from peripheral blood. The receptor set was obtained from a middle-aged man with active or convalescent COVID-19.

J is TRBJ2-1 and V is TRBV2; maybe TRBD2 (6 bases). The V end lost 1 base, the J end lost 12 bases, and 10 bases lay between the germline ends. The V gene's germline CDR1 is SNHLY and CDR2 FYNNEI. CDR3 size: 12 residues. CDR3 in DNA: TGTGCCAGCAGTGAAGGACTAGTTGGGCAGTTCTTC. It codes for CASSEGLVGQFF.

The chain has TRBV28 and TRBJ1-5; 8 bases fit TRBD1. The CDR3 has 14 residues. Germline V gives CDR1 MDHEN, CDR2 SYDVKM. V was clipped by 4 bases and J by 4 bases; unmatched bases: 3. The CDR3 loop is CASSSGQGNQPQHF. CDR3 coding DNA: TGTGCCAGCAGTTCAGGACAGGGAAATCAGCCCCAGCATTTT. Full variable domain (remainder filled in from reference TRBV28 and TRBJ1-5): DVKVTQSSRYLVKRTGEKVFLECVQDMDHENMFWYRQDPGLGLRLIYFSYDVKMKEKGDIPEGYSVSREKKERFSLILESASTNQTSMYLCASSSGQGNQPQHFGDGTRLSIL.

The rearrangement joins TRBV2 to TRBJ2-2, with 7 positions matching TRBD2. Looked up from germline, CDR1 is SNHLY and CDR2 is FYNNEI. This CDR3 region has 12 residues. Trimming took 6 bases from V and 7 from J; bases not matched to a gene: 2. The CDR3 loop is CASSASGGELFF. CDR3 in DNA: TGTGCCAGCAGCGCTAGCGGCGGGGAGCTGTTTTTT.

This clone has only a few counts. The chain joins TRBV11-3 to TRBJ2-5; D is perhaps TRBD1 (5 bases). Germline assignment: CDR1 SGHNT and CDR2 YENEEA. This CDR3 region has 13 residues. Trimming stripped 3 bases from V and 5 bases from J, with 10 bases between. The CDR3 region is CASSFGAGETQYF. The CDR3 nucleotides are TGTGCCAGCAGCTTTGGGGCTGGGGAGACCCAGTACTTC.

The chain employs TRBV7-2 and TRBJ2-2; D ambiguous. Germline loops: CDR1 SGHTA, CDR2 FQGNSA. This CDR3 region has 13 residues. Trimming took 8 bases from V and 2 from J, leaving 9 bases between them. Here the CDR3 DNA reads TGTGCCAGCGCGGTAGTAAACACCGGGGAGCTGTTTTTT. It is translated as CASAVVNTGELFF.